This T cell receptor beta chain derives from a study of blood T cell repertoires in COVID-19. Overall study: Researchers got acute and convalescent COVID-19 samples from the United States, Italy and Spain. T cells, B-cell-depleted T cells, or PBMCs supplied cDNA or gDNA.

Under the authors' procedure: Counts of nucleated cells, estimated from reference gene primer amplification, were obtained. Here immunoSEQ multiplex PCR was the method, and the copy in TCRdb shows in-frame clones only, minus some. V, J and clone size are those of that table, while D and trimming were read from the DNA. Of tens of thousands of clones in the sample, around 67% were seen once. The ends were cut back, 2 bases at V and 8 bases at J, with 16 bases in the middle. The CDR3 loop spans 15 amino acids. Germline V gives CDR1 MNHNS, CDR2 SASEGT. Sample: peripheral blood. V is TRBV6-1 and J is TRBJ2-1; TRBD2 is a possible D gene (5 bases). This clonotype originated in an older woman in a cohort sampled during active or convalescent COVID-19. The CDR3 DNA reads TGTGCCAGCAGTGAATCGGCGGGCCCCTGGGATGAGCAGTTCTTC. Residues: CASSESAGPWDEQFF.